The clone carrying this T cell receptor beta chain has a handful of counts. Antigen: not known. These data come from a study of vaccination and CD4 T cells after COVID-19. Study background: Two doses of either BNT162b2 or mRNA-1273 vaccine were given to participants.

The CDR3 extends over 14 amino acids. V dropped 1 base and J dropped 3 bases, with 12 bases sitting between them. Germline V CDR1 and CDR2: GTSNPN, SVGIG (reference sequence). An Oncomine TCR Beta short-read assay was used to sequence the DNA from cultured CD4+ T cells. From the PCR reads, TCRdb called clonotypes with MiXCR, one entry per CDR3 protein. The sample lists roughly 16,000 distinct CDR3 sequences; approximately 50% were seen once. Noted treatment: 10-day PBMC culture with coronavirus spike peptide pools or control peptides (ViraFEST assay). The receptor comes from a human donor with COVID-19. Sequences were derived from cultured CD4+ T cells from blood, sampled after SARS-CoV-2 vaccination. The chain has TRBV30 and TRBJ1-2; D is uncertain. The CDR3 DNA reads TGTGCCTGGAGTGCGACATTCAGTGACTATGGCTACACCTTC. It yields the protein CAWSATFSDYGYTF.